These 32 T cell receptor beta chains share one sample of origin, sequenced in a study of shared clonotypes between healthy human individuals. Libraries were prepared by immunoSEQ multiplex PCR; TCRdb keeps only in-frame clonotypes and omits some of them. Here the sample spans over a million clones, around 97% being singletons. Sequencing was done on a sample of naive CD4+ T cells sorted from blood. Subset specified: CD45RA+ positively selected. These receptors all stem from a man between 25 and 39 years old in good health.

The table lists this clone with a few counts. The chain has TRBV5-6 and TRBJ2-7, with D perhaps assigned TRBD1 or TRBD2 (5 bases each). The germline V gene has CDR1 SGHDT and CDR2 YYEEEE. The CDR3 totals 16 residues. The V end lost 3 bases, the J end lost 2 bases, and 18 bases lay between the germline ends. The CDR3 sequence: CASSSGSGALAYEQYF. CDR3 nucleotides: TGTGCCAGCAGCTCGGGATCCGGGGCTCTAGCCTACGAGCAGTACTTC.

This clone showed up just a few times. The chain carries TRBV6-5 and TRBJ1-1; D perhaps matches TRBD1 (6 bases). V lost 7 bases and J 0 bases, leaving 12 bases between the germline ends. The germline V gene encodes CDR1 MNHEY and CDR2 SVGAGI. CDR3 size: 14 residues. The CDR3 DNA reads as TGTGCCAGCAAAGGGGGAACAGTGAACACTGAAGCTTTCTTT. It encodes CASKGGTVNTEAFF.

This clone appeared a single time. The gene calls are TRBV5-5 and TRBJ1-1; D is ambiguous. The CDR3 covers 15 residues. Germline assignment: CDR1 SGHKS and CDR2 YYEKEE (reference sequence). Trimming stripped 0 bases from V and 0 bases from J, with 9 bases between. The CDR3: CASSLDSSVNTEAFF. The CDR3 DNA sequence: TGTGCCAGCAGCTTGGACAGTTCAGTGAACACTGAAGCTTTCTTT.

In DNA, the CDR3 is TGTGCCAGCAGACGACAGGGGGCGGGCTACAATGAGCAGTTCTTC. Its protein product is CASRRQGAGYNEQFF. The V gene is TRBV6-5, the J gene TRBJ2-1, with 10 bases matching TRBD1. The length of the CDR3 is 15 residues. Trimming cost V 6 bases and J 3 bases; bases outside gene matches: 5. The germline gives CDR1 MNHEY, CDR2 SVGAGI.

The CDR3: CASSLAETGGYGYTF. CDR3 bases: TGCGCCAGCAGCTTGGCCGAAACAGGTGGATATGGCTACACCTTC. V usage is TRBV5-1 and J usage is TRBJ1-2; perhaps TRBD1 as D (5 bases). The ends were cut back, 0 bases at V and 5 bases at J, with 14 bases in the middle. The V gene's germline CDR1 is SGHRS and CDR2 YFSETQ. This CDR3 is 15 amino acids long.

The chain uses TRBV29-1 and TRBJ2-7, with 9 bases lining up with TRBD1. CDR1 SQVTM and CDR2 ANQGSEA come from the germline V gene. V shed 8 bases, J shed 5 bases, and the junction held 19 bases outside the gene matches. The CDR3 extends over 16 amino acids. Here the CDR3 reads CSSYPRTGTGFHEQYF. CDR3 bases: TGCAGCTCTTACCCCCGAACCGGGACAGGGTTCCACGAGCAGTACTTC.

The V and J genes are TRBV18 and TRBJ2-7; the match to TRBD1 covers 10 bases. This CDR3 has 16 residues. V dropped 4 bases and J dropped 2; count of bases not matched to a gene: 8. Per germline, CDR1 KGHSH and CDR2 LQKENI. CDR3 residues: CASSRGVGTGAYEQYF. CDR3 coding DNA: TGTGCCAGCTCACGGGGAGTTGGGACAGGGGCCTACGAGCAGTACTTC.

This chain uses TRBV7-8 with TRBJ2-6; D is uncertain. The V end lost 4 bases, the J end lost 1 base, and 11 bases lay between the germline ends. Germline V lookup: CDR1 SGHVS, CDR2 FQNEAQ. The CDR3 totals 16 residues. In DNA form, the CDR3 reads TGTGCCAGCAGCTATGGGGTTGGGTCTGGGGCCAACGTCCTGACTTTC. Amino acids: CASSYGVGSGANVLTF. The full variable domain, its missing parts supplied by reference TRBV7-8 and TRBJ2-6, is GAGVSQSPRYKVAKRGQDVALRCDPISGHVSLFWYQQALGQGPEFLTYFQNEAQLDKSGLPSDRFFAERPEGSVSTLKIQRTQQEDSAVYLCASSYGVGSGANVLTFGAGSRLTVL.

This clone was detected a few times. The CDR3 DNA sequence: TGTGCTAGTGGTTTCGGGCTAACCTACGAGCAGTACTTC. This codes for CASGFGLTYEQYF. The chain joins TRBV12-5 to TRBJ2-7, with no clear D. Germline V lookup: CDR1 LGHNT, CDR2 FRNRAP. The CDR3 loop spans 13 amino acids. Trimming cost V 3 bases and J 2 bases, with 8 bases left between them.

The genes are TRBV5-4 and TRBJ2-5; TRBD2 matches at 11 bases. The CDR3 sequence is 16 residues long. The trim removed 4 bases at V and 5 bases at J, leaving 10 bases unmatched. CDR1 SGHNT and CDR2 YYREEE come from the germline V gene (reference sequence). DNA for the CDR3: TGTGCCAGCAGCCCCAGGGAGCCTAGCGGGAGGGAGACCCAGTACTTC. This gives the protein CASSPREPSGRETQYF.

This chain links TRBV5-1 with TRBJ2-3; TRBD1 matches 9 bases. Germline V gene lookup returns CDR1 SGHRS and CDR2 YFSETQ. The length of the CDR3 is 15 residues. Losses at the gene ends were 7 bases for V and 2 bases for J; bases not matched to a gene: 8. The CDR3 protein is CASVRTGALTDTQYF. The CDR3 DNA is TGCGCCAGCGTGAGGACAGGGGCCCTCACAGATACGCAGTATTTT.

This sequence joins TRBV6-1 and TRBJ2-1, with D unresolved. Germline V CDR1 and CDR2: MNHNS, SASEGT. V was trimmed by 7 bases and J by 9 bases, leaving 10 bases between them. CDR3 length: 11 amino acids. The CDR3 region has the DNA TGTGCCAGCATTTTTGCTTTTGAGCAGTTCTTC. Amino acid sequence: CASIFAFEQFF.

The chain carries TRBV5-1 and TRBJ2-5; 10 positions match TRBD2. The germline V gene has CDR1 SGHRS and CDR2 YFSETQ. The ends lost 5 bases at V and 4 bases at J; junction bases unmatched: 8. CDR3 length: 15 residues. CDR3 region: CASRKEAGGGETQYF. The CDR3 nucleotides read TGCGCCAGCAGAAAAGAAGCGGGAGGGGGAGAGACCCAGTACTTC.

The genes are TRBV10-3 and TRBJ1-1, with D hard to call. The germline V and J ends were trimmed by 2 bases and 1 base, with 8 bases remaining between them. Per germline, CDR1 ENHRY and CDR2 SYGVKD. CDR3 size: 14 residues. DNA of the CDR3: TGTGCCATCAGTGAGGGGGATCAGAACACTGAAGCTTTCTTT. This codes for CAISEGDQNTEAFF.

The rearrangement uses TRBV7-9 and TRBJ1-4; D unresolved. V lost 5 bases to trimming and J lost 0 bases, with 7 bases between them. The CDR3 sequence is 14 residues long. The germline gives CDR1 SEHNR, CDR2 FQNEAQ (reference sequence). Here the CDR3 DNA reads TGTGCCAGCAGCAAAAGACCAACTAATGAAAAACTGTTTTTT. Its translation: CASSKRPTNEKLFF.

This clone was recorded once. This chain links TRBV29-1 with TRBJ2-7; 10 bases agree with TRBD1. The CDR3 is 15 amino acids. Germline trimming cut 5 bases from V and 2 bases from J; bases unmatched to any gene: 9. CDR1 and CDR2 from the germline V gene are SQVTM and ANQGSEA. In DNA form, the CDR3 reads TGCAGCGTTTCTCGGGGGACAGGGGCTCCCTACGAGCAGTACTTC. This translates into CSVSRGTGAPYEQYF.

This chain joins TRBV15 and TRBJ2-7; 9 bases fit TRBD2. The junction had 3 bases not matched to a gene; V was cut back by 0 bases and J by 3 bases. This CDR3 has 15 amino acids. Germline V lookup: CDR1 LNHNV, CDR2 YYDKDF (reference sequence). The CDR3, as DNA: TGTGCCACCAGCAGAGATCTAGCGGGAAGCTACGAGCAGTACTTC. As protein: CATSRDLAGSYEQYF.

The J gene is TRBJ2-7, the V gene TRBV6-1; 11 bases fit TRBD1. CDR3 length: 18 residues. Germline V gene lookup returns CDR1 MNHNS and CDR2 SASEGT. The junction had 12 bases not matched to a gene; V was cut back by 0 bases and J by 5 bases. The CDR3 reads CASSEAPWTGGYMDEQYF. The CDR3 region has the DNA TGTGCCAGCAGTGAAGCGCCGTGGACAGGGGGCTATATGGACGAGCAGTACTTC.

The rearrangement uses TRBV19 and TRBJ1-1; 9 nucleotides agree with TRBD1. The CDR3 is 19 residues long. Germline values: CDR1 LNHDA, CDR2 SQIVND (reference sequence). Trimming took 8 bases from V and 5 from J; bases not matched to a gene: 24. The CDR3 sequence: CASHRINRGRQGEETEAFF. Written as DNA, the CDR3 is TGTGCCAGTCACCGGATCAACCGTGGAAGACAGGGGGAAGAAACTGAAGCTTTCTTT. The full variable domain, completed using reference TRBV19 and TRBJ1-1, is DGGITQSPKYLFRKEGQNVTLSCEQNLNHDAMYWYRQDPGQGLRLIYYSQIVNDFQKGDIAEGYSVSREKKESFPLTVTSAQKNPTAFYLCASHRINRGRQGEETEAFFGQGTRLTVV.

This clone has just a few counts. The rearrangement links TRBV29-1 to TRBJ2-1; D ambiguous. Germline V gives CDR1 SQVTM, CDR2 ANQGSEA. V shed 4 bases and J shed 4 bases, with 17 bases lying between them. This CDR3 region has 15 residues. Here the CDR3 reads CSVVYDTSLYNEQFF. The CDR3 coding sequence is TGCAGCGTTGTCTATGACACTTCACTTTACAATGAGCAGTTCTTC.

This clone was found once. The V gene is TRBV10-3, the J gene TRBJ1-1, with TRBD1 identical over 7 bases. V was pared by 6 bases and J by 5 bases, with 6 bases of the junction left unmatched. Germline assignment: CDR1 ENHRY and CDR2 SYGVKD. This CDR3 region has 13 residues. The CDR3 region is CAIRQGGLTEAFF. The CDR3 DNA reads as TGTGCCATCAGGCAGGGGGGGCTTACTGAAGCTTTCTTT.

This sequence joins TRBV11-2 and TRBJ2-7, with D possibly being TRBD1 (7 bases). The V gene's germline CDR1 is SGHAT and CDR2 FQNNGV. V gave up 4 bases and J gave up 6 bases, with 16 bases separating them. The CDR3 is 14 residues long. In nucleotides, the CDR3 is TGTGCCAGCAGCTCCTGGTGGCAGGGGGGCGAGCAGTACTTC. Translated, it gives CASSSWWQGGEQYF.

The rearrangement links TRBV28 to TRBJ2-7, with 9 bases matching TRBD2. The CDR3 length is 16 residues. Trimming at V came to 1 base and at J to 4 bases, leaving 8 bases not matched to a gene. Germline values: CDR1 MDHEN, CDR2 SYDVKM. The CDR3 region is CASSLSGGRALYEQYF. The CDR3 DNA reads TGTGCCAGCAGTTTATCAGGCGGGAGGGCCCTTTACGAGCAGTACTTC.

The chain is built from TRBV5-1 and TRBJ2-1, with TRBD1 matching over 8 bases. With 4 bases clipped from V and 5 bases from J, the junction kept 8 bases outside the gene matches. The germline V gene has CDR1 SGHRS and CDR2 YFSETQ. CDR3 size: 15 residues. The CDR3 DNA reads TGCGCCAGCAGCAGAATGAGACAGGGGCACAATGAGCAGTTCTTC. This encodes CASSRMRQGHNEQFF.

The chain uses TRBV14 and TRBJ1-2; 9 bases agree with TRBD1. The CDR3 runs 17 residues. The germline gives CDR1 SGHDN, CDR2 FVKESK. V dropped 1 base and J dropped 4; count of bases not matched to a gene: 10. CDR3 nucleotide sequence: TGTGCCAGCAGCCAAGTATCGGGGACAGGGAAATCCTATGGCTACACCTTC. Its protein product is CASSQVSGTGKSYGYTF.

The chain couples TRBV6-1 to TRBJ2-7; D ambiguous. V was trimmed by 3 bases and J by 4 bases, leaving 7 bases between them. The CDR3 loop spans 12 amino acids. From germline, CDR1 is MNHNS and CDR2 SASEGT. The DNA of the CDR3 is TGTGCCAGCAGTGACGGTCAGTACGAGCAGTACTTC. Encoded protein: CASSDGQYEQYF.

With regard to this clone: Within the sample, other DNA sequences also encode this same CDR3. The chain has TRBV27 and TRBJ2-1; D is uncertain. The germline gives CDR1 MNHEY, CDR2 SMNVEV (reference sequence). The CDR3 is made up of 13 amino acids. V lost 3 bases and J 5 bases, leaving 8 bases between the germline ends. The CDR3 DNA reads TGTGCCAGCAGTTTCCTAGGCAACAATGAGCAGTTCTTC. Translated: CASSFLGNNEQFF.

The chain employs TRBV7-9 and TRBJ1-4; D is ambiguous. CDR1 and CDR2 (germline): SEHNR, FQNEAQ (reference sequence). V was shortened by 0 bases and J by 7 bases, with 6 bases between the two germline ends. The CDR3 runs to 13 residues. In DNA, the CDR3 is TGTGCCAGCAGCTTAGCGGGAAGTGAAAAACTGTTTTTT. Translating gives CASSLAGSEKLFF.

The chain employs TRBV28 and TRBJ1-5, with D hard to call. The germline V and J ends were trimmed by 6 bases and 3 bases, with 9 bases remaining between them. There are 13 residues in the CDR3. Germline CDR1 and CDR2: MDHEN and SYDVKM. CDR3 DNA sequence: TGTGCCAGCAGCGGGAACACCAATCAGCCCCAGCATTTT. It encodes CASSGNTNQPQHF.

The V gene is TRBV7-2, the J gene TRBJ2-5; 7 nucleotides line up with TRBD1. Germline V gene data show CDR1 as SGHTA and CDR2 as FQGNSA. J lost 6 bases, V lost 5 bases, and 12 bases had no gene match. The CDR3 extends over 15 amino acids. The CDR3 sequence is CASSRSGQILKTQYF. The CDR3 DNA sequence: TGTGCCAGCAGCCGATCGGGACAGATTTTAAAGACCCAGTACTTC.

J is TRBJ1-5 and V is TRBV28; 9 bases agree with TRBD1. With V trimmed by 5 bases and J by 6 bases, 8 bases remained unmatched. CDR1 and CDR2 (germline): MDHEN, SYDVKM. CDR3 length equals 15 residues. The CDR3 region is CASSRTGTGTQPQHF. The CDR3, as DNA: TGTGCCAGCAGTCGTACCGGGACAGGGACTCAGCCCCAGCATTTT.

The chain is built from TRBV10-3 and TRBJ1-1, with D hard to call. The length of the CDR3 is 13 residues. Germline V lookup: CDR1 ENHRY, CDR2 SYGVKD. The germline V and J ends were trimmed by 0 bases and 8 bases, with 10 bases remaining between them. DNA of the CDR3: TGTGCCATCAGTGAGTCTTCGCAGGAAGAAGCTTTCTTT. This codes for CAISESSQEEAFF.